This entry lists 32 T cell receptor beta chains sequenced from one sample in a study of cytomegalovirus exposure and HLA in healthy donors. The PCR was carried out with 60 Vbeta primers and 13 Jbeta primers. The assay was immunoSEQ multiplex PCR, and TCRdb's table has in-frame clones only and misses some. The table has approximately 120,000 clones, roughly a tenth seen once; the top ten hold 4.6%. The sequencing sample was made of PBMCs. The receptors were gathered from a woman aged 18-35 years in good health and CMV-seropositive.

This clone was counted between two and nine times. J is TRBJ1-5 and V is TRBV2, with a weak D call TRBD1 (6 bases). The germline V and J ends were trimmed by 2 bases and 7 bases, with 15 bases remaining between them. Germline-derived CDR1 and CDR2 are SNHLY and FYNNEI. This CDR3 comprises 15 residues. The CDR3: CASSENEAGVQPQHF. The CDR3 DNA sequence: TGTGCCAGCAGTGAAAATGAAGCAGGGGTACAGCCCCAGCATTTT.

The chain has TRBV7-3 and TRBJ2-7; 9 nucleotides align to TRBD1. Germline trimming cut 4 bases from V and 7 bases from J; bases unmatched to any gene: 11. The CDR3 consists of 15 residues. Per germline, CDR1 SGHTA and CDR2 FQGTGA. CDR3 in DNA: TGTGCCAGCAGCTCCGGACAGGGGCAAGGTCGAGAGCAGTACTTC. Translation: CASSSGQGQGREQYF.

This clone was detected a few times. This rearrangement joins TRBV5-6 to TRBJ2-1, with D unresolved. Trimming stripped 5 bases from V and 10 bases from J, with 13 bases between. This CDR3 contains 12 residues. Germline V gene lookup returns CDR1 SGHDT and CDR2 YYEEEE. CDR3 in DNA: TGTGCCAGCAGTACCATGAAGCCCGAGCAGTTCTTC. This codes for CASSTMKPEQFF.

Only a few counts were recorded for this clone. This sequence joins TRBV5-4 and TRBJ1-1; 8 bases map to TRBD1. This CDR3 has 13 amino acids. J gave up 4 bases and V 6 bases, and 5 bases lay outside the gene matches. CDR1 and CDR2 from the germline V gene are SGHNT and YYREEE (reference sequence). As DNA, the CDR3 is TGTGCCAGCACCTATACAGGGGGCACTGAAGCTTTCTTT. Protein: CASTYTGGTEAFF.

This clone was seen more than once but under ten times. The V call is TRBV27, the J call TRBJ1-1, with a weak D call TRBD1 (5 bases). CDR1 and CDR2 from the germline V gene are MNHEY and SMNVEV (reference sequence). V was trimmed by 1 base and J by 0 bases, leaving 9 bases between them. The CDR3 is made up of 15 amino acids. The CDR3 bases are TGTGCCAGCAGTTTATGGGGGGTGGTGAACACTGAAGCTTTCTTT. Its protein is CASSLWGVVNTEAFF.

This clone has a handful of counts. The chain has TRBV9 and TRBJ2-1; D is undetermined. Per the germline V gene, CDR1 is SGDLS and CDR2 is YYNGEE. The CDR3 has 13 residues. The V and J ends lost 0 bases and 8 bases respectively, with 9 bases between them. The CDR3 nucleotides read TGTGCCAGCAGCGTAGGGCCCCCCGATGAGCAGTTCTTC. Translated: CASSVGPPDEQFF.

The chain employs TRBV7-2 and TRBJ2-7, with TRBD1 identical over 9 bases. CDR1 is SGHTA and CDR2 is FQGNSA in the germline V gene. The CDR3 has 15 amino acids. Trimming took 8 bases from V and 1 from J; bases not matched to a gene: 9. In DNA form, the CDR3 reads TGTGCCAGCTACCTTGGGACAGGGAATTCCTACGAGCAGTACTTC. Protein sequence: CASYLGTGNSYEQYF.

This clone has more than one count but fewer than ten. The CDR3 nucleotides read TGTGCCAGCAGACCGCCGGAGAACAATGAGCAGTTCTTC. It translates to CASRPPENNEQFF. The gene calls are TRBV6-6 and TRBJ2-1; D is ambiguous. The CDR3 contains 13 residues. The germline V and J ends were trimmed by 6 bases and 5 bases, with 11 bases remaining between them. Germline-derived CDR1 and CDR2 are MNHNY and SVGAGI (reference sequence).

This clone was recorded a few times. DNA for the CDR3: TGTGCCAGTTCCCCCGGGACTAGCGGCTACGAGCAGTACTTC. Translated, it gives CASSPGTSGYEQYF. The rearrangement uses TRBV19 and TRBJ2-7; 11 bases fit TRBD2. The CDR3 loop spans 14 amino acids. Trimming cost V 8 bases and J 3 bases; bases outside gene matches: 6. Germline V CDR1 and CDR2: LNHDA, SQIVND (reference sequence).

The rearrangement uses TRBV30 and TRBJ2-3; 9 positions match TRBD2. The germline gives CDR1 GTSNPN, CDR2 SVGIG (reference sequence). The CDR3 totals 16 residues. Losses at the gene ends were 3 bases for V and 2 bases for J; bases not matched to a gene: 9. The CDR3 DNA is TGTGCCTGGAGGGAATGGACTAGCGCGTTCACAGATACGCAGTATTTT. Protein: CAWREWTSAFTDTQYF.

The chain recombines TRBV5-1 with TRBJ2-6; D unresolved. The CDR3 consists of 15 residues. V lost 8 bases to trimming and J lost 3 bases, with 15 bases between them. The germline gives CDR1 SGHRS, CDR2 YFSETQ. The CDR3 region is CASCPGSGGANVLTF. DNA for the CDR3: TGCGCCAGTTGCCCTGGGTCGGGTGGGGCCAACGTCCTGACTTTC.

This chain links TRBV7-9 with TRBJ1-2; 8 bases align to TRBD1. The J segment lost 6 bases and the V segment lost 6 bases, leaving 9 bases of the junction unmatched. Germline V gene sequence: CDR1 SEHNR, CDR2 FQNEAQ (reference sequence). This CDR3 contains 14 residues. The CDR3 loop reads CASRFTGGGDGYTF. In DNA form, the CDR3 reads TGTGCCAGCAGATTTACAGGGGGTGGTGATGGCTACACCTTC. Drawing the rest from reference TRBV7-9 and TRBJ1-2, the complete variable domain is DTGVSQNPRHKITKRGQNVTFRCDPISEHNRLYWYRQTLGQGPEFLTYFQNEAQLEKSRLLSDRFSAERPKGSFSTLEIQRTEQGDSAMYLCASRFTGGGDGYTFGSGTRLTVV.

The CDR3 sequence: CASSLEGQGYHEQYF. The CDR3 region has the DNA TGTGCCAGCAGCTTAGAGGGACAGGGGTACCACGAGCAGTACTTC. The chain couples TRBV11-3 to TRBJ2-7; 10 nucleotides align to TRBD1. V lost 0 bases to trimming and J lost 5 bases; unmatched junction nucleotides: 4. This CDR3 region has 15 residues. CDR1 and CDR2 (germline): SGHNT, YENEEA.

V usage is TRBV11-3 and J usage is TRBJ1-2, with 7 bases lining up with TRBD1. The V and J ends lost 1 base and 2 bases, in that order; junction bases with no gene match: 10. Germline loops: CDR1 SGHNT, CDR2 YENEEA. This CDR3 contains 17 residues. In nucleotides, the CDR3 is TGTGCCAGCAGCTTAGGGGGACAGTTCCCCTCCAACTATGGCTACACCTTC. This gives the protein CASSLGGQFPSNYGYTF.

Only a few counts were recorded for this clone. The CDR3 protein is CASSPTGPTDTQYF. The CDR3 bases are TGTGCCAGCAGTCCGACAGGGCCCACAGATACGCAGTATTTT. This chain links TRBV6-5 with TRBJ2-3, with 7 bases that match TRBD1. Germline loops: CDR1 MNHEY, CDR2 SVGAGI. The length of the CDR3 is 14 residues. Trimming removed 5 bases from V and 2 bases from J; junction bases left unmatched: 4.

V and J are TRBV28 and TRBJ2-1, with D possibly being TRBD1 (6 bases). In germline, CDR1 is MDHEN, CDR2 SYDVKM. V lost 5 bases and J 2 bases, leaving 13 bases between the germline ends. The CDR3 spans 15 residues. The chain's CDR3 is CASSTGTLPYNEQFF. For the CDR3, the DNA is TGTGCCAGCAGTACCGGGACACTCCCCTACAATGAGCAGTTCTTC.

The rearrangement uses TRBV15 and TRBJ1-5, with D possibly being TRBD1 (5 bases). Germline CDR1 reads LNHNV; CDR2 reads YYDKDF (reference sequence). The CDR3 is made up of 17 amino acids. V dropped 3 bases and J dropped 6 bases, with 21 bases sitting between them. CDR3 region: CATSRPILGEGRQPQHF. CDR3 nucleotides: TGTGCCACCAGCAGGCCCATCTTAGGGGAGGGGCGTCAGCCCCAGCATTTT.

This clone was detected only a few times. The J gene is TRBJ1-1, the V gene TRBV29-1; D might be TRBD1 (5 bases). Germline values: CDR1 SQVTM, CDR2 ANQGSEA. V was trimmed by 7 bases and J by 4 bases, leaving 22 bases between them. This CDR3 contains 15 residues. The CDR3 sequence is CSGQTLAGPRTEAFF. The CDR3 DNA reads as TGCAGCGGTCAGACCCTCGCGGGACCCCGCACTGAAGCTTTCTTT.

The chain joins TRBV5-4 to TRBJ2-7; perhaps TRBD1 as D (5 bases). Germline V gene sequence: CDR1 SGHNT, CDR2 YYREEE (reference sequence). The CDR3 is 15 amino acids. V was shortened by 0 bases and J by 2 bases, with 12 bases between the two germline ends. This chain's CDR3 is CASSLGGSAAYEQYF. The CDR3, as DNA: TGTGCCAGCAGCTTGGGGGGCAGCGCAGCCTACGAGCAGTACTTC.

Only a few counts were recorded for this clone. This chain uses TRBV11-2 with TRBJ2-3; 9 positions match TRBD2. V lost 3 bases and J lost 7; bases outside the gene matches: 8. This CDR3 contains 15 residues. In germline, CDR1 is SGHAT, CDR2 FQNNGV. The CDR3 DNA reads as TGTGCCAGCAGCTTCGAAGGACTAGCGCCATATACGCAGTATTTT. Amino acid sequence: CASSFEGLAPYTQYF.

The chain couples TRBV6-5 to TRBJ2-5; D is ambiguous. The germline gives CDR1 MNHEY, CDR2 SVGAGI. This CDR3 contains 14 residues. V was clipped by 2 bases and J by 0 bases, with 7 bases between them. This CDR3 reads CASSYQAYQETQYF. Here the CDR3 DNA reads TGTGCCAGCAGTTACCAAGCCTACCAAGAGACCCAGTACTTC.

The rearrangement joins TRBV5-4 to TRBJ2-7; D tentatively reads TRBD1 or TRBD2 (6 bases each). The germline V gene encodes CDR1 SGHNT and CDR2 YYREEE (reference sequence). This CDR3 contains 16 residues. V lost 4 bases and J lost 1, with 18 bases in between. CDR3: CASSLGGDRGSYEQYF. Here the CDR3 DNA reads TGTGCCAGCAGCCTGGGAGGTGATAGGGGGTCCTACGAGCAGTACTTC.

The V gene is TRBV5-1, the J gene TRBJ1-4; 9 bases map to TRBD1. Germline V gene data show CDR1 as SGHRS and CDR2 as YFSETQ. Losses at the gene ends were 4 bases for V and 8 bases for J; bases not matched to a gene: 15. The CDR3 is 17 amino acids. The CDR3 spells CASSLGTGTGKREKLFF. In nucleotides, the CDR3 is TGCGCCAGCAGCCTAGGGACGGGGACAGGGAAAAGAGAAAAACTGTTTTTT.

Only a few counts were recorded for this clone. Other DNA variants within this sample encode the same CDR3. The chain combines TRBV30 with TRBJ1-1; tentatively, D is TRBD1 (6 bases). The CDR3 spans 13 residues. V was clipped by 3 bases and J by 0 bases, with 8 bases between them. The V gene's germline CDR1 is GTSNPN and CDR2 SVGIG (reference sequence). CDR3 residues: CAWSGQLNTEAFF. CDR3 nucleotides: TGTGCCTGGAGCGGACAGCTGAACACTGAAGCTTTCTTT. Drawing the rest from reference TRBV30 and TRBJ1-1, the complete variable domain is SQTIHQWPATLVQPVGSPLSLECTVEGTSNPNLYWYRQAAGRGLQLLFYSVGIGQISSEVPQNLSASRPQDRQFILSSKKLLLSDSGFYLCAWSGQLNTEAFFGQGTRLTVV.

The chain carries TRBV7-6 and TRBJ2-1; 8 positions agree with TRBD2. CDR1 and CDR2 (germline): SGHVS, FNYEAQ. The CDR3 is 15 residues long. V shed 3 bases and J 5 bases; nucleotides not matched to a gene: 6. CDR3 region: CASSLDSGTNNEQFF. CDR3 DNA: TGTGCCAGCAGCTTGGATAGCGGGACCAACAATGAGCAGTTCTTC.

The genes are TRBV15 and TRBJ2-7, with TRBD1 as a possible D gene (6 bases). This CDR3 is built from 14 residues. Trimming took off 1 base at V and 6 bases at J, with 13 bases between the two ends. Per germline, CDR1 LNHNV and CDR2 YYDKDF (reference sequence). The CDR3 sequence: CATSRATEGVEQYF. The CDR3 DNA follows: TGTGCCACCAGCAGAGCTACCGAGGGGGTCGAGCAGTACTTC.

This clone showed up just a few times. The V call is TRBV15, the J call TRBJ2-1, with TRBD2 matching 14 bases. Per germline, CDR1 LNHNV and CDR2 YYDKDF (reference sequence). The CDR3 has 18 amino acids. V trimming: 4 bases; J trimming: 1 base; junction bases outside the gene matches: 6. The CDR3: CATSTWGLAGESYNEQFF. The DNA for the CDR3 is TGTGCCACCAGCACCTGGGGACTAGCGGGAGAATCCTACAATGAGCAGTTCTTC.

The chain has TRBV11-1 and TRBJ2-1; 8 nucleotides line up with TRBD2. V dropped 6 bases and J dropped 6; count of bases not matched to a gene: 10. Germline V gene sequence: CDR1 SGHAT, CDR2 FQDESV (reference sequence). The CDR3 length is 15 residues. CDR3 in DNA: TGTGCCAGCAGTTTTCGGGAGGGGGGCCTCAATGAGCAGTTCTTC. This encodes CASSFREGGLNEQFF.

The chain employs TRBV2 and TRBJ2-7; TRBD1 might be the D (5 bases). There are 13 residues in the CDR3. Trimming took 4 bases from V and 0 from J, leaving 7 bases between them. The germline V gene has CDR1 SNHLY and CDR2 FYNNEI. CDR3 amino acids: CASSGQNSYEQYF. CDR3 DNA: TGTGCCAGCAGTGGACAGAACTCCTACGAGCAGTACTTC.

CDR3 loop: CAWSPRLGVGTGELFF. The CDR3 coding sequence is TGTGCCTGGAGTCCCAGGCTCGGGGTCGGGACCGGGGAGCTGTTTTTT. This rearrangement joins TRBV30 to TRBJ2-2, with D maybe TRBD2 (5 bases). CDR3 length: 16 residues. Germline CDR1 reads GTSNPN; CDR2 reads SVGIG (reference sequence). V lost 2 bases to trimming and J lost 5 bases, with 18 bases between them.

The gene calls are TRBV7-2 and TRBJ1-1, with a weak D call TRBD1 (5 bases). The CDR3 contains 14 residues. V lost 5 bases and J 1 base, leaving 11 bases between the germline ends. Looked up from germline, CDR1 is SGHTA and CDR2 is FQGNSA. The CDR3 region has the DNA TGTGCCAGCAGCCTGGGGCTGACGAACACTGAAGCTTTCTTT. Translating it yields CASSLGLTNTEAFF.

About this clone: Distinct nucleotide sequences in the sample also encode this CDR3. The rearrangement uses TRBV4-1 and TRBJ1-3; 9 bases fit TRBD1. The CDR3 runs to 15 residues. Germline CDR1 and CDR2: MGHRA and YSYEKL. The trim removed 5 bases at V and 3 bases at J, leaving 5 bases unmatched. The CDR3 bases are TGCGCCAGCAGCTCGACAGGGGGGGGTGGAAACACCATATATTTT. As protein: CASSSTGGGGNTIYF.